A selection of T cell receptor beta chains follows, all from one sample in a study of T cell responses to AZD1222 COVID-19 vaccine. Measured with immunoSEQ multiplex PCR; TCRdb has only the in-frame clones, and not every one. The sample includes about 120,000 clones, around 90% seen only once; the top ten take approximately 18%. The sample in question was peripheral blood, obtained on day 0 of MenACWY control vaccination. These receptors were obtained from an adult in good health. Both conserved end residues are part of each CDR3. D genes are given only for firm matches. Rows may omit the clone size; those that give it use once, few, many or a size class.

j_gene	d_gene	abundance	v_gene	CDR3nt	CDR3aa
TRBJ2-7	TRBD1	NA	TRBV11-2	TGTGCCAGCCGATTGACAGGGGGCCGGAACGAGCAGTACTTC	CASRLTGGRNEQYF
TRBJ2-7	NA	NA	TRBV6-1	TGTGCCAGCAGTGAACGAGGGTACGAGCAGTACTTC	CASSERGYEQYF
TRBJ1-2	TRBD1	NA	TRBV5-1	TGCGCCAGCGGGCCGGGACAGGGGGTCTATGGCTACACCTTC	CASGPGQGVYGYTF
TRBJ2-3	NA	NA	TRBV9	TGTGCCAGCAGCGGGACCCCCGACACCACAGATACGCAGTATTTT	CASSGTPDTTDTQYF
TRBJ1-1	NA	NA	TRBV30	TGTGCCTGGAGATCACCGAACACTGAAGCTTTCTTT	CAWRSPNTEAFF
TRBJ2-7	NA	NA	TRBV28	TGTGCCAGCAGGTCCGGGCCCACCTACGAGCAGTACTTC	CASRSGPTYEQYF
TRBJ1-5	TRBD1	NA	TRBV6-6	TGTGCCAGCAGTTACGTGACAGGGGGTTTCAATCAGCCCCAGCATTTT	CASSYVTGGFNQPQHF
TRBJ2-7	NA	NA	TRBV28	TGTGCCAGCAGACTAGACTGGGAGCAGTACTTC	CASRLDWEQYF
TRBJ2-7	TRBD2	NA	TRBV11-3	TGTGCCAGCAGCTTGACTAGCGGGAGGTTCGACGAGCAGTACTTC	CASSLTSGRFDEQYF
TRBJ1-6	NA	once	TRBV3-1/TRBV3-2	TGTGCCAGCAGCCAACAGGGTCCGAACACACCCCTCCACTTT	CASSQQGPNTPLHF
TRBJ1-5	TRBD1	NA	TRBV2	TGTGCCAGCAGGGTGGGACAGGGGCTCAGCAATCAGCCCCAGCATTTT	CASRVGQGLSNQPQHF
TRBJ2-1	NA	NA	TRBV3-1/TRBV3-2	TGTGCCAGCAGCCAAGGTGAGGGGTTTGATGAGCAGTTCTTC	CASSQGEGFDEQFF
TRBJ2-7	NA	NA	TRBV27	TGTGCCAGCAGTTTGACGTCTGGCTACGAGCAGTACTTC	CASSLTSGYEQYF
TRBJ2-5	TRBD2	NA	TRBV19	TGTGCCAGTTCTCGGGGGGATGAGGAGACCCAGTACTTC	CASSRGDEETQYF
TRBJ1-1	TRBD1	NA	TRBV19	TGTGCCAGTAGTGCGATAACAGGGGGCAAGAACACTGAAGCTTTCTTT	CASSAITGGKNTEAFF
TRBJ2-3	TRBD1	NA	TRBV28	TGTGCCAGCAGTTACGAACCTACCGGGACAGGGGTCCCTCGGGAGTATTTT	CASSYEPTGTGVPREYF
TRBJ2-7	NA	NA	TRBV18	TGTGCCAGCTCACCCGGAAGTCCCGACGAGCAGTACTTC	CASSPGSPDEQYF
TRBJ1-5	TRBD1	NA	TRBV19	TGTGCCAGCCAGGGGGCGAGCAATCAGCCCCAGCATTTT	CASQGASNQPQHF
TRBJ2-7	TRBD2	NA	TRBV6-5	TGTGCCAGCAGTTACTCTAGCGGGGGTTCCTACGAGCAGTACTTC	CASSYSSGGSYEQYF
TRBJ1-4	NA	NA	TRBV25-1	TGTGCCAGCAGGAAACAGGGTGGGGCAACTAATGAAAAACTGTTTTTT	CASRKQGGATNEKLFF
TRBJ2-7	NA	NA	TRBV18	TGTGCCAGCTCACCACCCCCAAGCTCCTACGAGCAGTACTTC	CASSPPPSSYEQYF
TRBJ1-1	NA	NA	TRBV5-1	TGCGCCAGCAGCACACCGGGGGGCACTGAAGCTTTCTTT	CASSTPGGTEAFF
TRBJ2-3	TRBD2	NA	TRBV19	TGTGCCAGTACCGGCGGGAGGGCCGCAGATACGCAGTATTTT	CASTGGRAADTQYF
TRBJ2-3	TRBD2	NA	TRBV7-9	TGTGCCAGCAGCTCAGCCGGGGTAGCGGGTTCCATAGATACGCAGTATTTT	CASSSAGVAGSIDTQYF
TRBJ2-1	NA	NA	TRBV25-1	TGTGCCAGCAGGGGCACAGGGCCCTACAATGAGCAGTTCTTC	CASRGTGPYNEQFF
TRBJ1-6	TRBD1	NA	TRBV5-3	TGTGCCAGAAGCTTGGCCTCAGGGGGCGAGGATAATTCACCCCTCCACTTT	CARSLASGGEDNSPLHF
TRBJ2-7	TRBD2	once	TRBV28	TGTGCCACCTTAGCGGGGGCCTACGAGCAGTACTTC	CATLAGAYEQYF
TRBJ2-5	TRBD1	NA	TRBV7-2	TGTGCCAGCACCTCCGGGACAGGGCGGCGAGAGACCCAGTACTTC	CASTSGTGRRETQYF
TRBJ1-6	NA	NA	TRBV7-9	TGTGCCAGCAGCTTAGGGACGGAGTCACCCCTCCACTTT	CASSLGTESPLHF
TRBJ1-2	NA	once	TRBV18	TGTGCCAGCTCACCAGAGGACGGTAACTATGGCTACACCTTC	CASSPEDGNYGYTF
TRBJ2-3	NA	NA	TRBV5-1	TGCGCCAGCAGCCCCATCATTCCCTCCACAGATACGCAGTATTTT	CASSPIIPSTDTQYF
TRBJ2-3	TRBD2	NA	TRBV11-3	TGTGCCAGCAGCTTAAGGGCGGGAGGGGTTGATACGCAGTATTTT	CASSLRAGGVDTQYF
TRBJ2-5	TRBD2	NA	TRBV5-1	TGCGCCAGCAGCTTGGGACTAGCGGGGACCAATCAAGAGACCCAGTACTTC	CASSLGLAGTNQETQYF
TRBJ2-7	NA	NA	TRBV5-1	TGCGCCAGCAGCTTGGTGCAGGGAAACTACTACGAGCAGTACTTC	CASSLVQGNYYEQYF
TRBJ2-7	NA	NA	TRBV28	TGTGCCAGCAGTTATAGGACACCCACCCGCTACGAGCAGTACTTC	CASSYRTPTRYEQYF
TRBJ2-5	TRBD1	NA	TRBV6-5	TGTGCCAGCAGTTCCGGACAGGGGGTGACCCAGTACTTC	CASSSGQGVTQYF
TRBJ1-5	NA	NA	TRBV4-1	TGCGCCAGCAGCCAAGAGGCACAGATCAATCAGCCCCAGCATTTT	CASSQEAQINQPQHF
TRBJ2-7	NA	NA	TRBV5-5	TGTGCCAGCAGCTTGGCGTGGGACCAACAGTACTTC	CASSLAWDQQYF
TRBJ1-2	NA	NA	TRBV7-8	TGTGCCAGCAGCTTAGTTCCAGTGGGAGGCTATGGCTACACCTTC	CASSLVPVGGYGYTF
TRBJ1-6	TRBD1	NA	TRBV10-1	TGCGCCAGCATAAACACGACGGGAGTCAGGGGGTCACCCCTCCACTTT	CASINTTGVRGSPLHF
TRBJ1-3	NA	NA	TRBV5-1	TGCGCCAGCTCCACTCTAGGGACCTTTCCCAACACCATATATTTT	CASSTLGTFPNTIYF
TRBJ2-7	TRBD1	NA	TRBV29-1	TGCAGCGCACGACAGGGGGCGCGGGAGCAGTACTTC	CSARQGAREQYF